These T cell receptor beta chains were read from a single sample in a study of CD8 T cells in ankylosing spondylitis. TCRdb passed the 5' RACE reads through MiXCR, listing each CDR3 protein once. The repertoire has some 450,000 distinct CDR3 sequences, 17% of them found once; the top ten carry 0.95% to 1.1%. Sequences were obtained from blood, either unsorted or a sorted T cell fraction (not recorded which). The receptors derive from a male donor with ankylosing spondylitis. The CDR3 runs from the conserved cysteine through the conserved F or W. A D gene is named only where the DNA matches it firmly. Clone size is not always given. Where it is, it says once, few, many or a class for expanded clones.

15	TRBV5-1	TRBJ2-7	-	few	TGCGCCAGCAGCTTGACAGGGGACTCCCCCTACGAGCAGTACTTC	CASSLTGDSPYEQYF
15	TRBV18	TRBJ2-7	TRBD1	few	TGTGCCAGCTCATCTGGACAGGTGAGCTCCTACGAGCAGTACTTC	CASSSGQVSSYEQYF
15	TRBV7-9	TRBJ2-7	TRBD2	few	TGTGCCAGCAGCTTCGTTAGCGGGAGTGGGTCCGAGCAGTACTTC	CASSFVSGSGSEQYF
13	TRBV25-1	TRBJ1-1	-	few	TGTGCCAGCAGTGATTGGGAGTTCACTGAAGCTTTCTTT	CASSDWEFTEAFF
19	TRBV28	TRBJ2-3	TRBD2	-	TGTGCCAGCAGTTTGACAGTCCCGGGACTAGCGGGCCTGCAGTATACGCAGTATTTT	CASSLTVPGLAGLQYTQYF
15	TRBV6-1	TRBJ2-7	TRBD1	-	TGTGCCAGCTGTGAAGCTTATGGACAGGCCTACGAGCAGTACTTC	CASCEAYGQAYEQYF
17	TRBV28	TRBJ2-1	TRBD2	many	TGTGCCAGCAGTCCTGGACTAGCCCCCCCGCGGTACAATGAGCAGTTCTTC	CASSPGLAPPRYNEQFF
17	TRBV20-1	TRBJ2-1	TRBD2	-	TGCAGTGCTAGGTCCGCTAGCGGGAGTGTCGCCTACAATGAGCAGTTCTTC	CSARSASGSVAYNEQFF
12	TRBV29-1	TRBJ2-1	-	many	TGCAGCGTTTTGGGACCGTACAATGAGCAGTTCTTC	CSVLGPYNEQFF
14	TRBV6-1	TRBJ2-3	-	-	TGTGCCAGCAGTAAAACAGCTAGCACAGATACGCAGTATTTT	CASSKTASTDTQYF
13	TRBV5-5	TRBJ1-1	TRBD1	-	TGTGCCAGCAGCTTGGTGGTAGGGGGCGAGGCTTTCTTT	CASSLVVGGEAFF
18	TRBV11-1	TRBJ2-3	TRBD2	few	TGTGCCAGCAGCCTGACTAGCGGGAGGGGTCCGCGCACAGATACGCAGTATTTT	CASSLTSGRGPRTDTQYF
14	TRBV9	TRBJ2-3	-	-	TGTGCCAGCAGCGAGGACCCGTACACAGATACGCAGTATTTT	CASSEDPYTDTQYF
13	TRBV6-1	TRBJ1-1	-	few	TGTGCCAGCAGGGTGGAGGGCGACACTGAAGCTTTCTTT	CASRVEGDTEAFF
13	TRBV6-1	TRBJ2-3	-	few	TGTGCCAGCAGTGAACCCAGGGCAGATACGCAGTATTTT	CASSEPRADTQYF
12	TRBV12-3/TRBV12-4	TRBJ2-1	-	many	TGTGCCAGCAGTTCAGGGTTTGGCAAGCAGTTCTTC	CASSSGFGKQFF
14	TRBV5-1	TRBJ2-5	-	-	TGCGCCAGCAGCCCCGGGACTCTCAAAGAGACCCAGTACTTC	CASSPGTLKETQYF
17	TRBV5-1	TRBJ1-4	TRBD1	-	TGCGCCAGCAGCCCGGTGACAGGGAAGGGAACTAATGAAAAACTGTTTTTT	CASSPVTGKGTNEKLFF
13	TRBV2	TRBJ2-2	-	few	TGTGCCAGCAAGGCTAGATCGGCCGGGGAGCTGTTTTTT	CASKARSAGELFF
14	TRBV14	TRBJ1-1	-	-	TGTGCCAGCAGCCAAGATACCCGTGTAAAAGAAGCTTTCTTT	CASSQDTRVKEAFF
15	TRBV2	TRBJ2-5	-	-	TGTGCCAGCAGTGAAGAGGTCCTCCCGGGAGAGACCCAGTACTTC	CASSEEVLPGETQYF
15	TRBV5-1	TRBJ1-1	TRBD1	few	TGCGCCAGCAGCGTAGAGACAGGGGGGAGCACTGAAGCTTTCTTT	CASSVETGGSTEAFF
17	TRBV9	TRBJ2-6	-	-	TGTGCCAGCAGCAGACCGAAAGCCCACTCTGGGGCCAACGTCCTGACTTTC	CASSRPKAHSGANVLTF
15	TRBV4-1	TRBJ1-2	-	few	TGCGCCAGCAGCCAAGATACGAGAGACAACTATGGCTACACCTTC	CASSQDTRDNYGYTF
15	TRBV7-9	TRBJ2-2	-	few	TGTGCCAGCAGCTCCCGACCCAAAGACACCGGGGAGCTGTTTTTT	CASSSRPKDTGELFF
15	TRBV12-3/TRBV12-4	TRBJ1-5	TRBD1	many	TGTGCCAGCACATCCGGGACAGGGAGCAATCAGCCCCAGCATTTT	CASTSGTGSNQPQHF
13	TRBV20-1	TRBJ2-1	TRBD1	-	TGCAGTGCTAGAAGGGACAGCCTAAATGAGCAGTTCTTC	CSARRDSLNEQFF
13	TRBV20-1	TRBJ2-3	TRBD2	many	TGCACTTTAACTAGCGGGTGGACAGATACGCAGTATTTT	CTLTSGWTDTQYF
16	TRBV25-1	TRBJ2-3	TRBD2	-	TGTGCCAGCAGTGAATCCCGAGGGAGGGGAACAGATACGCAGTATTTT	CASSESRGRGTDTQYF
14	TRBV6-1	TRBJ1-5	-	-	TGTGCCAGCGGCGTGAAGTGGAGCAATCAGCCCCAGCATTTT	CASGVKWSNQPQHF
13	TRBV20-1	TRBJ2-7	-	few	TGCAGTGCTACCCTAGCTTTTAACTACGAGCAGTACTTC	CSATLAFNYEQYF
15	TRBV12-3/TRBV12-4	TRBJ1-6	-	many	TGTGCCAGCAGTCCTAGTAGCTCCTATAATTCACCCCTCCACTTT	CASSPSSSYNSPLHF
16	TRBV5-6	TRBJ1-1	-	-	TGTGCCAGCAGCTTGAACGGGGGATTCGAGTCCACTGAAGCTTTCTTT	CASSLNGGFESTEAFF
15	TRBV20-1	TRBJ2-7	TRBD1	few	TGCAGTGCTTTTGGACAGGGCGAAAACTCCTACGAGCAGTACTTC	CSAFGQGENSYEQYF
19	TRBV12-3/TRBV12-4	TRBJ1-1	-	-	TGTGCCATCAGGCCTAATTCGGGACACCCGGGCGGGGTGAACACTGAAGCTTTCTTT	CAIRPNSGHPGGVNTEAFF
17	TRBV12-3/TRBV12-4	TRBJ1-6	-	many	TGTGCCAGCAGTCCAAAGCGGGGAAGTCAGACCAATTCACCCCTCCACTTT	CASSPKRGSQTNSPLHF
12	TRBV18	TRBJ2-5	-	-	TGTGCCAGCTCACCAAGTGACGAGACCCAGTACTTC	CASSPSDETQYF
13	TRBV2	TRBJ1-6	-	few	TGTGCCACCAAGATCGGGGGGCCGGCACCCCTCCACTTT	CATKIGGPAPLHF
16	TRBV9	TRBJ2-3	TRBD2	-	TGTGCCAGCAGCGTAGCTCCTAGCGGGGGCACAGATACGCAGTATTTT	CASSVAPSGGTDTQYF
12	TRBV3-1	TRBJ1-6	-	few	TGTGCCAGCAGCCAGACCTCGGCACCCCTCCACTTT	CASSQTSAPLHF
11	TRBV20-1	TRBJ2-3	-	few	TGCAGTTGGCTTTTCACAGATACGCAGTATTTT	CSWLFTDTQYF
13	TRBV11-3	TRBJ1-1	-	-	TGTGCCAGCAGAGGAGGGGGAGGGTTTGAAGCTTTCTTT	CASRGGGGFEAFF
14	TRBV9	TRBJ2-5	-	-	TGTGCCAGCAGCGCAGGGGTTGGGAAGGAGACCCAGTACTTC	CASSAGVGKETQYF
13	TRBV2	TRBJ1-2	-	few	TGTGCCAGCAGTGGTGGGGTTGTCTATGGCTACACCTTC	CASSGGVVYGYTF
15	TRBV12-3/TRBV12-4	TRBJ1-1	TRBD1	-	TGTGCCAGCAGTCCAAGGACAGGGGGTGACACTGAAGCTTTCTTT	CASSPRTGGDTEAFF
14	TRBV10-3	TRBJ1-1	-	once	TGTGCCATCAGTGAAACAGCTTTGAACACTGAAGCTTTCTTT	CAISETALNTEAFF
12	TRBV30	TRBJ2-4	-	-	TGTGCCTCCAACAGGGGGGGAAACATTCAGTACTTC	CASNRGGNIQYF
15	TRBV6-1	TRBJ1-1	TRBD1	-	TGTGCCAGCACCCCCGCGGGACAGGTGCACACTGAAGCTTTCTTT	CASTPAGQVHTEAFF
16	TRBV5-8	TRBJ1-4	-	-	TGTGCCAGCACCCCCCCCGATGGTAGCGGGGATGAAAAACTGTTTTTT	CASTPPDGSGDEKLFF
15	TRBV18	TRBJ1-2	-	few	TGTGCCAGCTCACCACGAAGGGATCCAGGGGATGGCTACACCTTC	CASSPRRDPGDGYTF
16	TRBV9	TRBJ2-5	TRBD2	-	TGTGCCAGCAGCGTAAAAGCGGGGGAGACCCAAGAGACCCAGTACTTC	CASSVKAGETQETQYF
13	TRBV10-3	TRBJ2-7	TRBD1	many	TGTGCCATCAAAGCGGGACAGGGCTACGAGCAGTACTTC	CAIKAGQGYEQYF
12	TRBV7-3	TRBJ2-7	TRBD1	once	TGTGCCAGCACCTTAAACAGGGGCGAGCAGTACTTC	CASTLNRGEQYF